One and the same sample provided the 10 T cell receptor beta chains below, sequenced in a study of cytomegalovirus exposure and HLA in healthy donors. PCR used 60 Vbeta primers and 13 Jbeta primers. Profiled with immunoSEQ multiplex PCR; TCRdb holds only in-frame clones, not every one. The table records about 140,000 clones, 75% of them present only once. Sequenced material: PBMCs. These receptors came from a man aged 18 to 35 in good health and CMV-seropositive.

Only a few counts were recorded for this clone. The chain links TRBV4-1 to TRBJ2-3; possibly TRBD2 for D (6 bases). The CDR3 covers 15 residues. Germline V CDR1 and CDR2: MGHRA, YSYEKL. The germline V and J ends were trimmed by 4 bases and 1 base, with 12 bases remaining between them. This CDR3 reads CASSPQQRGTDTQYF. CDR3 in DNA: TGCGCCAGCAGCCCGCAGCAGCGGGGCACAGATACGCAGTATTTT.

The chain combines TRBV5-4 with TRBJ2-1; 11 bases line up with TRBD2. Germline values: CDR1 SGHNT, CDR2 YYREEE (reference sequence). The CDR3 is made up of 15 amino acids. V gave up 3 bases and J gave up 4 bases; unmatched junction bases: 3. CDR3 sequence: CASSSLAGEYNEQFF. The CDR3 bases are TGTGCCAGCAGCTCACTAGCGGGGGAGTACAATGAGCAGTTCTTC.

The CDR3 region has the DNA TGTGCCAGCAGCTTAGGGGCCCGCGGGAGTTACGAGCAGTACTTC. This gives the protein CASSLGARGSYEQYF. The chain recombines TRBV7-2 with TRBJ2-7, with 7 bases lining up with TRBD2. Trimming cost V 1 base and J 4 bases; bases outside gene matches: 7. This CDR3 spans 15 amino acids. CDR1 is SGHTA and CDR2 is FQGNSA in the germline V gene.

V and J are TRBV5-1 and TRBJ2-1, with 7 bases aligning to TRBD1. This CDR3 is 15 amino acids long. CDR1 and CDR2 (germline): SGHRS, YFSETQ. The V gene end was trimmed by 0 bases and the J gene end by 5 bases; junction bases not matched to a gene: 5. The CDR3 loop is CASSLVQGWNNEQFF. The CDR3, as DNA: TGCGCCAGCAGCTTGGTACAGGGGTGGAACAATGAGCAGTTCTTC.

This rearrangement joins TRBV30 to TRBJ1-4; possible D gene TRBD1, 6 bases. The germline gives CDR1 GTSNPN, CDR2 SVGIG (reference sequence). Trimming shortened V by 2 bases and J by 2 bases, and 15 bases separated the two germline ends. CDR3 size: 16 residues. The CDR3 DNA follows: TGTGCCTGGAGTAAGCCGCGAACAGGGACTAATGAAAAACTGTTTTTT. Its protein is CAWSKPRTGTNEKLFF.

This clone was found once. In DNA, the CDR3 is TGTGCCAGCAGCTTAGTTCCGGGACTAGGAACGTACGAGCAGTACTTC. Translated, it gives CASSLVPGLGTYEQYF. The rearrangement uses TRBV11-3 and TRBJ2-7; 8 nucleotides align to TRBD2. The trim removed 1 base at V and 4 bases at J, leaving 9 bases unmatched. The CDR3 spans 16 residues. The V gene's germline CDR1 is SGHNT and CDR2 YENEEA.

This clone occurred a few times. The chain recombines TRBV5-3 with TRBJ1-1, with D unclear. TRBV5-3 counts as an open reading frame of uncertain function. V was trimmed by 2 bases and J by 1 base, leaving 6 bases between them. This CDR3 spans 13 amino acids. CDR3 sequence (DNA): TGTGCCAGAAGCTTTGGCGGGAACACTGAAGCTTTCTTT. It specifies CARSFGGNTEAFF.

On this clone: A read error may produce the germline difference seen at one junction end. This chain's CDR3 is CASSYEQGVGGYPF. The CDR3 DNA reads as TGCGCCAGCAGCTACGAACAGGGGGTGGGTGGCTACCCCTTC. This chain connects TRBV5-1 to TRBJ1-2; 8 positions agree with TRBD1. CDR3 length: 14 residues. CDR1 SGHRS and CDR2 YFSETQ come from the germline V gene.

This clone turned up a few times. The gene calls are TRBV28 and TRBJ1-2, with D possibly TRBD1 on 5 matching bases. CDR3 length: 13 amino acids. Germline values: CDR1 MDHEN, CDR2 SYDVKM. V shed 1 base and J shed 6 bases, with 9 bases lying between them. The CDR3 here is CASSLYKQDGYTF. The CDR3 coding sequence is TGTGCCAGCAGTTTATACAAACAGGATGGCTACACCTTC.

The V and J genes are TRBV11-2 and TRBJ2-3; 14 nucleotides match TRBD2. The J segment lost 5 bases and the V segment lost 2 bases, leaving 12 bases of the junction unmatched. This CDR3 comprises 19 residues. Germline assignment: CDR1 SGHAT and CDR2 FQNNGV. The CDR3, as DNA: TGTGCCAGCAGCTTACTATCCGGGAGGGGACTAGCGGGAGTAGATACGCAGTATTTT. Its translation is CASSLLSGRGLAGVDTQYF.